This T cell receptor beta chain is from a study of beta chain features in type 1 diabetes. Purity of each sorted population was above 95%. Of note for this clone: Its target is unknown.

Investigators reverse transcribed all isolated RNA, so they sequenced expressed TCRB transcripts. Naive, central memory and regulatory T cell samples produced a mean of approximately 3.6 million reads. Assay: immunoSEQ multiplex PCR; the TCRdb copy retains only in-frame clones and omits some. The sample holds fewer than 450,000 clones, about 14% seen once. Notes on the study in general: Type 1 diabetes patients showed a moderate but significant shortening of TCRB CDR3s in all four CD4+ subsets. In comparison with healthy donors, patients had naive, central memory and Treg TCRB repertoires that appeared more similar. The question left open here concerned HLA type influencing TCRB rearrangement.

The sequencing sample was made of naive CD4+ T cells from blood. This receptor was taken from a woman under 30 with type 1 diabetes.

The CDR3 reads CAWTARFGDTQYF. The CDR3 bases are TGTGCCTGGACCGCCCGTTTCGGAGATACGCAGTATTTT. The chain employs TRBV30 and TRBJ2-3; D unclear. Germline V gene lookup returns CDR1 GTSNPN and CDR2 SVGIG (reference sequence). V lost 4 bases and J lost 5, with 13 bases in between. CDR3 length equals 13 residues. Full variable domain (remainder filled in from reference TRBV30 and TRBJ2-3): SQTIHQWPATLVQPVGSPLSLECTVEGTSNPNLYWYRQAAGRGLQLLFYSVGIGQISSEVPQNLSASRPQDRQFILSSKKLLLSDSGFYLCAWTARFGDTQYFGPGTRLTVL.